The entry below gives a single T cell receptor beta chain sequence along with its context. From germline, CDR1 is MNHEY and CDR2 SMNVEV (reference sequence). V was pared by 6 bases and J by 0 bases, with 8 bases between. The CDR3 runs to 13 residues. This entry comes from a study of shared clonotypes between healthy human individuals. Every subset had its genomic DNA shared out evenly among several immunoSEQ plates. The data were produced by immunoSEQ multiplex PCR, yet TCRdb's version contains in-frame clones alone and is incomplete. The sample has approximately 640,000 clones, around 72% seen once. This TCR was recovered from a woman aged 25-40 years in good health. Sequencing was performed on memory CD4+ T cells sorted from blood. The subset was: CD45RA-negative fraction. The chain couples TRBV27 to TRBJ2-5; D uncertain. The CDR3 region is CASRSVNQETQYF. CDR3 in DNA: TGTGCCAGCAGGAGCGTAAACCAAGAGACCCAGTACTTC.